The next 3 T cell receptor beta chains were all read from a single sample in a study of blood T cell repertoires in COVID-19 (TCRdb year 2020). Library preparation was by the immunoSEQ multiplex PCR assay. TCRdb took this table from immuneACCESS and kept in-frame rearrangements with V and J called. Such tables lack part of the clones; where checked against another copy, unresolved V genes explain under half of the gap, and the rest is unexplained. In this sample the table shows under 250,000 clones, 90% to 95% of which occur a single time. Around 1.2% of the sample goes to the ten largest clones. Sequenced input: peripheral blood. Receptors originate from a man younger than 40 with acute or convalescent COVID-19.

V gene TRBV3-1 (or the pseudogene TRBV3-2) combines with J gene TRBJ2-6; D perhaps matches TRBD1 (6 bases). This CDR3 contains 18 residues. Germline loops: CDR1 LGHDT, CDR2 YNNKEL (reference sequence). Trimming removed 7 bases from V and 0 bases from J, with 19 bases in between. As DNA, the CDR3 is TGTGCCAGCACGCGGACAGTAAGTCTCGTCTCTGGGGCCAACGTCCTGACTTTC. This sequence encodes CASTRTVSLVSGANVLTF.

The V and J genes are TRBV10-3 and TRBJ2-5; TRBD1 matches 7 bases. CDR3 length: 15 residues. Germline trimming cut 0 bases from V and 4 bases from J; bases unmatched to any gene: 5. Germline assignment: CDR1 ENHRY and CDR2 SYGVKD. In DNA, the CDR3 is TGTGCCATCAGTGAGTCACAGGGGAGTAGAGAGACCCAGTACTTC. Translated: CAISESQGSRETQYF.

The chain has TRBV18 and TRBJ1-1; D is undetermined. The CDR3 consists of 14 residues. Germline CDR1 and CDR2: KGHSH and LQKENI. Between the trimmed V and J ends, which lost 2 bases and 1 base, there was a span of 8 bases. The CDR3 protein is CASSPIAENTEAFF. The CDR3 DNA is TGTGCCAGCTCACCAATTGCAGAGAACACTGAAGCTTTCTTT.